Sequencing of this T cell receptor beta chain was carried out in a study of blood T cell repertoires in COVID-19. Study-wide context: Collection of acute and convalescent COVID-19 samples took place in the United States, Italy and Spain. Sample material is recorded as cDNA or gDNA derived from T cells, B-cell-depleted T cells, or PBMCs.

Trimming left V 3 bases short and J 7 bases short, with 10 bases between. Per the germline V gene, CDR1 is SGHTA and CDR2 is FQGNSA. The CDR3 loop spans 14 amino acids. Per the original methods: For nucleated cells, counts were estimated from reference gene primer amplification. Repertoires were generated with immunoSEQ multiplex PCR, while TCRdb's copy carries only in-frame clones and drops some. The V and J calls and clone size come from that table; D and trimming were worked out from the DNA. The sample yields approximately 230,000 clones, 86% seen once. The specimen sequenced was peripheral blood. This rearrangement joins TRBV7-2 to TRBJ1-6, with a weak D call TRBD1 (6 bases). This receptor was identified in a man aged 30-40 years who had recovered from COVID-19. The CDR3 region is CASSFKGGNSPLHF. The CDR3 DNA reads as TGTGCCAGCAGCTTTAAGGGGGGGAATTCACCCCTCCACTTT.